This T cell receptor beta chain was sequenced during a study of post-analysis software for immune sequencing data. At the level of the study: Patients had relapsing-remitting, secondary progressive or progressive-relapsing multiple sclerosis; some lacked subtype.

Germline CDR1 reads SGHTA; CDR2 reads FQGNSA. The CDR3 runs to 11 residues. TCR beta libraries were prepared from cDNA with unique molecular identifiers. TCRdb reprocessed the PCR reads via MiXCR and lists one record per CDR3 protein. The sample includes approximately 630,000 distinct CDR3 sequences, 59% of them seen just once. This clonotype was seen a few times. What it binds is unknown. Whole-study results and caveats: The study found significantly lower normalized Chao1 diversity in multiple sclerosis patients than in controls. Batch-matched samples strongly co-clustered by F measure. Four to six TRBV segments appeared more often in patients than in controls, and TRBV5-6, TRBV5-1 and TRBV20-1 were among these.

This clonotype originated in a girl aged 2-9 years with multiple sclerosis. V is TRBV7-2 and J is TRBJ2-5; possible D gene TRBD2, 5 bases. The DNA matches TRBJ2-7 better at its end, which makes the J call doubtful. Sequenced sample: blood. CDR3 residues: CASGLSYEQYF. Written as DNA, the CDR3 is TGTGCCAGCGGACTGTCCTACGAGCAGTACTTC.